These T cell receptor beta chains were read from a single sample in a study of response to subunit inactivated influenza vaccine. MiXCR, run by TCRdb on the RT-PCR reads, gives a single entry per CDR3 protein. The table lists hundreds of thousands of distinct CDR3 sequences, 14% of them singletons. Sample: PBMCs from blood, taken 14 days before vaccination. Receptors were obtained from a man in his forties or fifties who received an inactivated influenza vaccine. Each CDR3 is given with its conserved first and last residue. D genes are given only for firm matches. Size values are once, few and many counts, or a class for expanded clones, and some rows have none.

D gene,V gene,clone size,J gene,CDR3 protein,CDR3 DNA
-,TRBV7-9,many,TRBJ2-4,CASSLAEGRAKNIQYF,TGTGCCAGCAGCTTAGCAGAGGGGAGAGCCAAAAACATTCAGTACTTC
-,TRBV6-5,few,TRBJ2-7,CASSYQDYGYEQYF,TGTGCCAGCAGTTACCAGGACTACGGCTACGAGCAGTACTTC
-,TRBV5-1,-,TRBJ2-3,CASSFTGKNTDTQYF,TGCGCCAGCAGCTTTACTGGAAAGAACACAGATACGCAGTATTTT
-,TRBV20-1,-,TRBJ1-5,CSAPLAGSNQPQHF,TGCAGTGCTCCCCTGGCAGGTAGCAATCAGCCCCAGCATTTT
TRBD1,TRBV6-5,few,TRBJ2-3,CASTSGGAGADTQYF,TGTGCCAGCACTTCAGGGGGCGCGGGTGCAGATACGCAGTATTTT
-,TRBV11-1,few,TRBJ1-1,CASSLEWRDTNTEAFF,TGTGCCAGCAGCTTAGAGTGGAGGGACACGAACACTGAAGCTTTCTTT
TRBD2,TRBV7-2,-,TRBJ2-1,CASSSTSGGPGEQFF,TGTGCCAGCAGTTCCACTAGCGGGGGGCCGGGGGAGCAGTTCTTC
-,TRBV6-1,-,TRBJ2-6,CASKMAGSYISGANVLTF,TGTGCCAGCAAGATGGCAGGGAGCTACATCTCTGGGGCCAACGTCCTGACTTTC
TRBD1,TRBV18,few,TRBJ2-2,CASSSTGVNTGELFF,TGTGCCAGCTCATCGACAGGGGTAAACACCGGGGAGCTGTTTTTT
TRBD2,TRBV10-3,-,TRBJ2-7,CAISGDTSDYLPYEQYF,TGTGCCATCAGTGGGGATACTAGCGATTACCTTCCCTACGAGCAGTACTTC
TRBD2,TRBV6-5,-,TRBJ2-1,CASSYGTKPNEQFF,TGTGCCAGCAGTTACGGGACTAAGCCTAATGAGCAGTTCTTC
-,TRBV9,few,TRBJ2-5,CASSPGTKKETQYF,TGTGCCAGCAGCCCAGGGACAAAGAAAGAGACCCAGTACTTC
TRBD1,TRBV2,few,TRBJ1-3,CASSGQGTGNTIYF,TGTGCCAGCAGTGGACAGGGAACTGGAAACACCATATATTTT
-,TRBV19,-,TRBJ2-2,CASSIGRTAGELFF,TGTGCCAGTAGTATAGGGCGGACCGCCGGGGAGCTGTTTTTT
TRBD1,TRBV14,few,TRBJ2-6,CASSRLLSGTGGSGANVLTF,TGTGCCAGCAGCCGGTTACTCTCCGGGACAGGGGGATCTGGGGCCAACGTCCTGACTTTC
TRBD1,TRBV7-2,-,TRBJ1-2,CASSLGVTGRSYGYTF,TGTGCCAGCAGCTTAGGAGTGACAGGGCGGTCCTATGGCTACACCTTC
TRBD1,TRBV12-3/TRBV12-4,-,TRBJ2-5,CASSPTGGTGTQYF,TGTGCCAGCAGTCCGACAGGGGGCACGGGGACCCAGTACTTC
-,TRBV6-4,few,TRBJ2-2,CASIRPTGICLTGELFF,TGTGCCAGCATTAGGCCCACAGGGATATGTTTGACCGGGGAGCTGTTTTTT
-,TRBV12-3/TRBV12-4,-,TRBJ2-5,CASSYTTDGLGTQYF,TGTGCCAGCAGTTATACTACGGACGGGCTCGGGACCCAGTACTTC
-,TRBV5-5,many,TRBJ1-3,CASSLAPRGGNTIYF,TGTGCCAGCAGCTTGGCTCCGAGGGGGGGAAACACCATATATTTT
-,TRBV28,many,TRBJ2-5,CASSLRGTETQYF,TGTGCCAGCAGTTTAAGGGGGACCGAGACCCAGTACTTC
-,TRBV28,-,TRBJ2-5,CASRAGISGGFRQETQYF,TGTGCCAGCCGGGCCGGAATCAGTGGAGGGTTTCGCCAAGAGACCCAGTACTTC